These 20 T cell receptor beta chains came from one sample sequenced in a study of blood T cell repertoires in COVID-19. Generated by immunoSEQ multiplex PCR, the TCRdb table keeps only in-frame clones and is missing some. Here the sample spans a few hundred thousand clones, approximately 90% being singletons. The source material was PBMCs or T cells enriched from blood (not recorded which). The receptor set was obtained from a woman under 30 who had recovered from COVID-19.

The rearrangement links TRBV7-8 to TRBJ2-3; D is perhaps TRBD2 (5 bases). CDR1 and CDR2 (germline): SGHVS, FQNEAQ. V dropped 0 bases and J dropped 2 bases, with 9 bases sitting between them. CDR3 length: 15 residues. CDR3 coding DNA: TGTGCCAGCAGCTTAGCGGGGAGACACACAGATACGCAGTATTTT. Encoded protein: CASSLAGRHTDTQYF.

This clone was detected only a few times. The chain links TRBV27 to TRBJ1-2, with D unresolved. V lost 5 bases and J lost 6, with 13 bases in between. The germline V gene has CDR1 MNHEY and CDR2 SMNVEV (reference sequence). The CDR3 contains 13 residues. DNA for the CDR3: TGTGCCAGCAGTCCTCGGTTTTCTGATGGCTACACCTTC. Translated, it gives CASSPRFSDGYTF.

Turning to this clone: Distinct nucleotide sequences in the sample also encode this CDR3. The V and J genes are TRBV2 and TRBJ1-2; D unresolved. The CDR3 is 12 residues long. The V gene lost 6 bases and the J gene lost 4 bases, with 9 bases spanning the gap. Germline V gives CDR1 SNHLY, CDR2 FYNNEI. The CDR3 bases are TGTGCCAGCAGCGAGCAGGCCTATGGCTACACCTTC. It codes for CASSEQAYGYTF.

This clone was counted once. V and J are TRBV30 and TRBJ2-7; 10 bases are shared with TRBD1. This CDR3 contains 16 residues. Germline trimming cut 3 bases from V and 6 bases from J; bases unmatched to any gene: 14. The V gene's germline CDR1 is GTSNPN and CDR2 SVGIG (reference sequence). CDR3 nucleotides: TGTGCCTGGAGAGCCTCCGGGACAGGGGTGCATGGCGAGCAGTACTTC. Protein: CAWRASGTGVHGEQYF.

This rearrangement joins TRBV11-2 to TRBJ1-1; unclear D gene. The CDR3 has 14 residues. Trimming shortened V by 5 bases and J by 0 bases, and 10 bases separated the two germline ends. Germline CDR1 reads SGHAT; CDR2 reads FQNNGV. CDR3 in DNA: TGTGCCAGCAGCCAGACTCACGTGAACACTGAAGCTTTCTTT. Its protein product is CASSQTHVNTEAFF.

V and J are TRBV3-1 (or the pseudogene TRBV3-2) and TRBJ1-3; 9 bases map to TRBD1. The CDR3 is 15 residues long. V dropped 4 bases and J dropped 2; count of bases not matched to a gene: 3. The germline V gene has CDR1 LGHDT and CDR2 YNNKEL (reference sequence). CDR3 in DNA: TGTGCCAGCAGCCTGGGACAGGGAACTGGAAACACCATATATTTT. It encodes CASSLGQGTGNTIYF.

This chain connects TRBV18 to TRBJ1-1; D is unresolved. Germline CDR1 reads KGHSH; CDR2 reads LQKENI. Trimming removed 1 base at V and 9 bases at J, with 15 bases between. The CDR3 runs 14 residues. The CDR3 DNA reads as TGTGCCAGCTCACCACAGGGAAGCGGGCATAAAGCTTTCTTT. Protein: CASSPQGSGHKAFF.

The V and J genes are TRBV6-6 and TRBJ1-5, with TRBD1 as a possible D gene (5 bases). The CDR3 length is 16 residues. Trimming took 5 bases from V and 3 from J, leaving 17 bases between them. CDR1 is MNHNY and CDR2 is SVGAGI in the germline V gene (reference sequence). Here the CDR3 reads CASSRHGGTHNQPQHF. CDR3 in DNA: TGTGCCAGCAGTCGACACGGAGGGACGCACAATCAGCCCCAGCATTTT.

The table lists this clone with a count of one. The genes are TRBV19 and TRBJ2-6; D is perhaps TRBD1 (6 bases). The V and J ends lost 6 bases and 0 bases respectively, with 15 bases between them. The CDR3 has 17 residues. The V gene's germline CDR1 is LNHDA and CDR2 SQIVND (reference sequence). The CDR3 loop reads CASRGARSYSGANVLTF. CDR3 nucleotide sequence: TGTGCCAGTAGGGGGGCAAGGTCATACTCTGGGGCCAACGTCCTGACTTTC.

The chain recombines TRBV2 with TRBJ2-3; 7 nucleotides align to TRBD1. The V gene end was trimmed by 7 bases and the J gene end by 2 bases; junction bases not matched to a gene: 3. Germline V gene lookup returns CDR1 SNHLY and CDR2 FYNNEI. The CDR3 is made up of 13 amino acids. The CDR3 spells CASKGQSTDTQYF. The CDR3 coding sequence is TGTGCCAGCAAGGGACAGTCCACAGATACGCAGTATTTT.

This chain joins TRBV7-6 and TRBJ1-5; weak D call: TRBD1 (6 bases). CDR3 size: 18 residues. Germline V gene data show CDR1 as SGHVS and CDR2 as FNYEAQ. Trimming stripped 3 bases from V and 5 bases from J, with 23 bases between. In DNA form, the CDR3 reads TGTGCCAGCAGCTTGGTAAAGACAGGACCTACAACTTATCAGCCCCAGCATTTT. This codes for CASSLVKTGPTTYQPQHF.

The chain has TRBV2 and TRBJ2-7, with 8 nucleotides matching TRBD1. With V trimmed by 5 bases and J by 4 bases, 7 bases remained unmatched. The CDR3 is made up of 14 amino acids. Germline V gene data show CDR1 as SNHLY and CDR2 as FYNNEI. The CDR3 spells CASSYGQGRYEQYF. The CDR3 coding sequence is TGTGCCAGCAGTTATGGACAGGGCCGATACGAGCAGTACTTC.

CDR3 residues: CASSLRGQGATYNEQFF. CDR3 nucleotides: TGTGCCAGCAGCTTAAGGGGACAGGGGGCTACCTACAATGAGCAGTTCTTC. The chain employs TRBV7-3 and TRBJ2-1; 12 nucleotides agree with TRBD1. Germline V lookup: CDR1 SGHTA, CDR2 FQGTGA. This CDR3 comprises 17 residues. V dropped 1 base and J dropped 2; count of bases not matched to a gene: 3.

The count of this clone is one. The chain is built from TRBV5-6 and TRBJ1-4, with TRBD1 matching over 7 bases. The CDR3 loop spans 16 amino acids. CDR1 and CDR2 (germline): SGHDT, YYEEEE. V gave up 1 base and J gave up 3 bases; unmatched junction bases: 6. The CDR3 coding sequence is TGTGCCAGCAGCTTGTGGGGACAGAAGTCTAATGAAAAACTGTTTTTT. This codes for CASSLWGQKSNEKLFF.

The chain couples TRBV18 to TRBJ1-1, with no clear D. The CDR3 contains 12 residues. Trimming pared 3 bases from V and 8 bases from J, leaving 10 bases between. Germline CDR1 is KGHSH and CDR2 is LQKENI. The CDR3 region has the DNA TGTGCCAGCTCACCGCCAGGCCACGAAGCTTTCTTT. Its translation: CASSPPGHEAFF.

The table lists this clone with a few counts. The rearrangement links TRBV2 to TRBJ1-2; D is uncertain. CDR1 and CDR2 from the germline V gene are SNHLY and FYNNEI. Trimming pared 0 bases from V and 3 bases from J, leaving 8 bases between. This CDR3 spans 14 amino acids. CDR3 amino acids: CASSEAYGDYGYTF. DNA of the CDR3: TGTGCCAGCAGTGAAGCGTACGGGGACTATGGCTACACCTTC. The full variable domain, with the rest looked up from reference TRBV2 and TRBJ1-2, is EPEVTQTPSHQVTQMGQEVILRCVPISNHLYFYWYRQILGQKVEFLVSFYNNEISEKSEIFDDQFSVERPDGSNFTLKIRSTKLEDSAMYFCASSEAYGDYGYTFGSGTRLTVV.

The CDR3 nucleotides are TGTGCCAGCAGCACACTGCCCACTCCGGGGGTGGATCTGGCCGGGGAGCTGTTTTTT. This encodes CASSTLPTPGVDLAGELFF. The rearrangement links TRBV7-9 to TRBJ2-2; perhaps TRBD2 as D (6 bases). Between the trimmed V and J ends, which lost 5 bases and 6 bases, there was a span of 28 bases. CDR1 and CDR2 (germline): SEHNR, FQNEAQ (reference sequence). The CDR3 contains 19 residues.

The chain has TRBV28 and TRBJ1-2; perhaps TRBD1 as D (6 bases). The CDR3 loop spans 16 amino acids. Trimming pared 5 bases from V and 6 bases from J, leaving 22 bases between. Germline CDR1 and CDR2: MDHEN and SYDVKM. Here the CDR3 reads CASSPNPGGQGDGYTF. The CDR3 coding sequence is TGTGCCAGCAGTCCCAACCCGGGGGGGCAGGGCGATGGCTACACCTTC.

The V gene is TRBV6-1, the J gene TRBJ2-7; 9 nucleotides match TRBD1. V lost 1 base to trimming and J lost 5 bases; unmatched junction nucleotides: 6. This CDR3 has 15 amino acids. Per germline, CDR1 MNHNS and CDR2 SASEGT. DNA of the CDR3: TGTGCCAGCAGTGAAGAGGTACAGGGGGCGGACGAGCAGTACTTC. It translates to CASSEEVQGADEQYF.

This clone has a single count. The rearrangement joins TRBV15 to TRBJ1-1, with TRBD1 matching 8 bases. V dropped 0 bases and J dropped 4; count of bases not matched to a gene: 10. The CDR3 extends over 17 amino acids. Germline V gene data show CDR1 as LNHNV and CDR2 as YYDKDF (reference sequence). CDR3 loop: CATSRDQIQGAFTEAFF. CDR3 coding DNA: TGTGCCACCAGCAGAGACCAGATCCAGGGGGCCTTCACTGAAGCTTTCTTT.